The next 17 T cell receptor beta chains were all read from a single sample in a study of regulatory T cells in long-lasting Graves disease. Stated time point: newly diagnosed GD, antithyroid drugs for less than 3 months. The TCR library was made from RNA that had been extracted from PBMCs in TRIzol. CDR3-region Arm-PCR and iRepertoire HTBI primers produced the TCR beta libraries. One entry per CDR3 protein, called by TCRdb with MiXCR from the multiplex PCR reads. The sample consists of about 460,000 distinct CDR3 sequences, roughly 15% of them appearing once. These records were also assigned to another study, of T cells in Graves' hyperthyroidism and ophthalmopathy.

Material: peripheral blood mononuclear cells (PBMCs), obtained at new diagnosis, from a patient treated with antithyroid drugs. These receptors were obtained from a woman aged 45-65 years with Graves disease.

A word on this clonotype: Just one base apart from a much larger clone, this may be a read error. The genes are TRBV6-1 and TRBJ2-1, with a tentative D call TRBD2 (5 bases). The V gene's germline CDR1 is MNHNS and CDR2 SASEGT. This CDR3 is 12 amino acids long. CDR3 sequence reads: CAVGDPYNERFF. CDR3 sequence (DNA): TGTGCGGTGGGAGACCCCTACAATGAGCGGTTCTTC.

The V gene is TRBV3-1, the J gene TRBJ1-2; 10 positions agree with TRBD1. The CDR3 has 15 residues. Trimming took 0 bases from V and 7 from J; bases not matched to a gene: 5. Germline values: CDR1 LGHDT, CDR2 YNNKEL (reference sequence). As DNA, the CDR3 is TGTGCCAGCAGCCAAGAAGGACAGGGGGAGGTTGGCTACACCTTC. It encodes CASSQEGQGEVGYTF.

The V and J genes are TRBV5-1 and TRBJ2-1; TRBD2 agrees at 9 bases. The CDR3 loop spans 15 amino acids. From germline, CDR1 is SGHRS and CDR2 YFSETQ. Losses at the gene ends were 0 bases for V and 8 bases for J; bases not matched to a gene: 6. The CDR3 spells CASSLGSGSRYEQFF. DNA of the CDR3: TGCGCCAGCAGCTTGGGTAGCGGGAGTAGATATGAGCAGTTCTTC.

CDR3: CASSWGPLGEQYF. The CDR3 DNA reads TGTGCCAGTAGTTGGGGCCCTTTGGGGGAGCAGTACTTC. The V and J genes are TRBV19 and TRBJ2-7; possibly TRBD1 for D (5 bases). Germline CDR1 LNHDA, CDR2 SQIVND (reference sequence). The CDR3 is 13 residues long. Trimming pared 5 bases from V and 7 bases from J, leaving 15 bases between.

Ten or more counts support this clonotype. This chain uses TRBV19 with TRBJ1-4; D call uncertain. Germline V gives CDR1 LNHDA, CDR2 SQIVND (reference sequence). With 1 base removed from V and 2 bases from J, the gap between germline ends came to 20 bases. This CDR3 has 19 residues. The CDR3 DNA reads TGTGCCAGTAGTATAGGAGGCAGATCCCTGGCACCTACTAATGAAAAACTGTTTTTT. Residues: CASSIGGRSLAPTNEKLFF.

The sample holds many counts of this clonotype. The chain recombines TRBV7-3 with TRBJ2-3; 10 bases fit TRBD2. This CDR3 comprises 13 residues. Trimming took 4 bases from V and 10 from J; bases not matched to a gene: 5. Germline CDR1 SGHTA, CDR2 FQGTGA. Written as DNA, the CDR3 is TGTGCCAGCAGCTCCGAGCTAGCGGGAGCGCAGTATTTT. It codes for CASSSELAGAQYF. Full variable domain (rest looked up from reference TRBV7-3 and TRBJ2-3): GAGVSQTPSNKVTEKGKYVELRCDPISGHTALYWYRQSLGQGPEFLIYFQGTGAADDSGLPNDRFFAVRPEGSVSTLKIQRTERGDSAVYLCASSSELAGAQYFGPGTRLTVL.

The genes are TRBV10-3 and TRBJ1-3; D is uncertain. The CDR3 sequence is 14 residues long. Germline values: CDR1 ENHRY, CDR2 SYGVKD. Trimming removed 7 bases at V and 2 bases at J, with 12 bases between. CDR3 region: CAITTPRAGNTIYF. CDR3 bases: TGTGCCATCACCACGCCGCGGGCTGGAAACACCATATATTTT.

This clonotype was counted a single time. The junction departs from germline at one end; a sequencing error may be responsible. The genes are TRBV3-1 and TRBJ1-1; 7 nucleotides match TRBD1. Germline V gene lookup returns CDR1 LGHDT and CDR2 YNNKEL (reference sequence). The CDR3 runs 11 residues. The CDR3 is CAGRTGTEAFF. The CDR3 DNA reads TGTGCCGGCAGGACAGGCACTGAAGCTTTCTTT.

Many counts were recorded for this clonotype. This chain connects TRBV7-9 to TRBJ2-1, with D perhaps matching TRBD1 (6 bases). V gave up 1 base and J gave up 4 bases, with 8 bases separating them. This CDR3 region has 14 residues. Looked up from germline, CDR1 is SEHNR and CDR2 is FQNEAQ (reference sequence). The CDR3 DNA reads as TGTGCCAGCAGCTTAGAACAGGGTTACAATGAGCAGTTCTTC. This sequence encodes CASSLEQGYNEQFF.

In this sample, this clonotype turned up many times. V usage is TRBV12-3 or TRBV12-4 and J usage is TRBJ1-2; no reliable D call. The CDR3 contains 14 residues. V was cut by 7 bases and J by 6 bases, with 18 bases left in between. CDR3 sequence: CASINPEGVHGYTF. The CDR3 nucleotides read TGTGCCAGCATCAACCCCGAGGGAGTCCATGGCTACACCTTC.

The chain uses TRBV7-9 and TRBJ2-2, with TRBD1 identical over 7 bases. In germline, CDR1 is SEHNR, CDR2 FQNEAQ (reference sequence). V was clipped by 2 bases and J by 0 bases; unmatched bases: 3. The CDR3 consists of 16 residues. CDR3 sequence reads: CASSLSGTANTGELFF. CDR3 DNA sequence: TGTGCCAGCAGCTTATCCGGGACAGCGAACACCGGGGAGCTGTTTTTT.

The chain couples TRBV7-9 to TRBJ2-5, with D uncertain. V was clipped by 4 bases and J by 4 bases, with 13 bases between them. This CDR3 comprises 14 residues. Germline V gene lookup returns CDR1 SEHNR and CDR2 FQNEAQ (reference sequence). Here the CDR3 DNA reads TGTGCCAGCAGCTCTTCGCCTTCGGTAGAGACCCAGTACTTC. It codes for CASSSSPSVETQYF.

Here the CDR3 reads CASSLAGSPNEQYF. DNA for the CDR3: TGCGCCAGCAGCTTGGCGGGAAGCCCTAACGAGCAGTACTTC. V usage is TRBV5-1 and J usage is TRBJ2-7, with D maybe TRBD2 (5 bases). This CDR3 spans 14 amino acids. Per the germline V gene, CDR1 is SGHRS and CDR2 is YFSETQ. Trimming removed 0 bases at V and 5 bases at J, with 12 bases between.

This sequence joins TRBV4-2 and TRBJ2-2; D perhaps matches TRBD1 (5 bases). This CDR3 is 17 amino acids long. The ends were cut back, 1 base at V and 4 bases at J, with 16 bases in the middle. From germline, CDR1 is LGHNA and CDR2 YNFKEQ. The CDR3 DNA follows: TGTGCCAGCAGCCAAGTTGGGTCAGGGATGGGCACCGGGGAGCTGTTTTTT. The encoded protein is CASSQVGSGMGTGELFF.

This clonotype was observed many times. This rearrangement joins TRBV6-5 to TRBJ2-5, with D perhaps given as TRBD1 or TRBD2 (9 bases each). CDR3 length: 21 amino acids. The germline CDR1 and CDR2 sequences are MNHEY and SVGAGI. Trimming took off 0 bases at V and 2 bases at J, with 28 bases between the two ends. This CDR3 reads CASSYSPGQGWLAGTQETQYF. The CDR3 DNA reads TGTGCCAGCAGTTACTCGCCGGGACAGGGTTGGCTAGCGGGAACACAAGAGACCCAGTACTTC.

This clonotype has a handful of counts. The DNA of the CDR3 is TGTGCCAGCAACTTCGGGACAGCCCAAGAGACCCAGTACTTC. Its protein product is CASNFGTAQETQYF. The chain links TRBV6-1 to TRBJ2-5; 7 bases agree with TRBD1. The germline gives CDR1 MNHNS, CDR2 SASEGT. The CDR3 runs 14 residues. J lost 1 base, V lost 7 bases, and 6 bases had no gene match.

This clonotype was seen ten or more times. This sequence joins TRBV19 and TRBJ1-1; D is perhaps TRBD1 (6 bases). CDR1 and CDR2 from the germline V gene are LNHDA and SQIVND (reference sequence). The CDR3 consists of 13 residues. V lost 4 bases to trimming and J lost 4 bases, with 10 bases between them. The CDR3 DNA follows: TGTGCCAGTAGTACTAACAGGGTCACTGAAGCTTTCTTT. Protein sequence: CASSTNRVTEAFF.